The rows below give T cell receptor beta chains drawn from one sample of a study of molecular identifiers for immune sequencing clone quantification. TCRdb reprocessed the PCR reads with MiXCR, giving one entry per CDR3 protein. This table has under 600,000 distinct CDR3 sequences, about 25% appearing once. What was sequenced was naive CD8+ T cells from blood, with Jurkat cell RNA spiked in. Receptors were obtained from a human donor in good health. Some libraries in this study had Jurkat cell RNA spiked in. The CDR3 runs from the conserved cysteine through the conserved F or W. The D gene is left open where the match is weak. Clone size is given for some rows only: seen once, a few or many times, or a class if the clone is expanded.

cdr3_aa: CASSQDRGYEENYGYTF
cdr3_nt: TGCGCCAGCAGCCAAGATCGGGGGTACGAGGAGAACTATGGCTACACCTTC
j_call: TRBJ1-2
clone_size: few
d_call: -
v_call: TRBV4-3

cdr3_aa: CASSLFQGAINQPQHF
cdr3_nt: TGTGCCAGCAGTTTATTTCAGGGGGCTATCAATCAGCCCCAGCATTTT
j_call: TRBJ1-5
clone_size: -
d_call: TRBD1
v_call: TRBV28

cdr3_aa: CAISDPGLYTGELFF
cdr3_nt: TGTGCCATCAGTGACCCAGGGCTCTACACCGGGGAGCTGTTTTTT
j_call: TRBJ2-2
clone_size: -
d_call: -
v_call: TRBV10-3

cdr3_aa: CASSVDRNTGELFF
cdr3_nt: TGTGCCAGCAGTGTGGACAGAAACACCGGGGAGCTGTTTTTT
j_call: TRBJ2-2
clone_size: few
d_call: -
v_call: TRBV28

cdr3_aa: CASSLDRVYARYF
cdr3_nt: TGTGCCAGCAGTTTGGACAGGGTCTACGCGCGGTACTTC
j_call: TRBJ2-7
clone_size: -
d_call: TRBD1
v_call: TRBV6-2/TRBV6-3

cdr3_aa: CASSLDSRGQFF
cdr3_nt: TGTGCCAGCAGTTTGGACAGCCGGGGGCAGTTCTTC
j_call: TRBJ2-1
clone_size: few
d_call: -
v_call: TRBV12-3/TRBV12-4

cdr3_aa: CASSVGWNQPQHF
cdr3_nt: TGTGCCAGCAGTGTCGGTTGGAATCAGCCCCAGCATTTT
j_call: TRBJ1-5
clone_size: -
d_call: -
v_call: TRBV6-2/TRBV6-3

cdr3_aa: CASSISVDSSYEQYF
cdr3_nt: TGTGCCAGTAGTATTTCTGTGGACAGTTCCTACGAGCAGTACTTC
j_call: TRBJ2-7
clone_size: -
d_call: -
v_call: TRBV19

cdr3_aa: CASSLEPSGLAPYEQYF
cdr3_nt: TGCGCCAGCAGCTTGGAACCCTCTGGGTTAGCCCCCTACGAGCAGTACTTC
j_call: TRBJ2-7
clone_size: few
d_call: -
v_call: TRBV5-1

cdr3_aa: CAWTPPTGQGSYEQFF
cdr3_nt: TGTGCCTGGACCCCCCCAACGGGACAGGGGTCTTATGAGCAGTTCTTC
j_call: TRBJ2-1
clone_size: -
d_call: TRBD1
v_call: TRBV30

cdr3_aa: CASSFTKRKGSPLHF
cdr3_nt: TGTGCCAGCAGTTTCACCAAACGAAAGGGTTCACCCCTCCACTTT
j_call: TRBJ1-6
clone_size: -
d_call: -
v_call: TRBV12-3/TRBV12-4

cdr3_aa: CASGTARFNEKLFF
cdr3_nt: TGTGCCAGCGGAACGGCTCGGTTTAATGAAAAACTGTTTTTT
j_call: TRBJ1-4
clone_size: -
d_call: -
v_call: TRBV28

cdr3_aa: CASSQETSGYEQYF
cdr3_nt: TGCGCCAGCAGCCAAGAGACTAGCGGGTACGAGCAGTACTTC
j_call: TRBJ2-7
clone_size: -
d_call: TRBD2
v_call: TRBV4-1

cdr3_aa: CASSKDRGNTGELCF
cdr3_nt: TGTGCCAGCAGCAAAGACAGGGGCAACACCGGGGAGCTGTGTTTT
j_call: TRBJ2-2
clone_size: -
d_call: TRBD1
v_call: TRBV7-3